The source of this T cell receptor (beta chain) is a study of identical twins. Broader study findings: Invariant MAIT and iNKT cells are populations that could partly confound zero-insertion analyses.

Only healthy Caucasians were enrolled as donors. This clonotype was counted between two and nine times. Its antigen is undetermined. V trimming: 0 bases; J trimming: 6 bases; junction bases outside the gene matches: 5. This CDR3 is built from 17 residues. Germline values: CDR1 LGHNT, CDR2 FRNRAP. TCRdb passed the 5' RACE reads through MiXCR, listing each CDR3 protein once. Altogether around 1.7 million distinct CDR3 sequences are present, around a third being singletons, with the ten largest covering 0.27%. This clonotype was sampled from a newborn girl in good health. Sequencing input: cord blood. The V gene is TRBV12-5, the J gene TRBJ2-1; TRBD2 matches 13 bases. Written as DNA, the CDR3 is TGTGCTAGTGGTTTGGTACTAGCGGGAGGGCAGGGCAATGAGCAGTTCTTC. It yields the protein CASGLVLAGGQGNEQFF.